What follows are 26 T cell receptor beta chains derived from one specimen sequenced in a study of a mutant IDH1 vaccine in newly diagnosed glioma. Time point meaning: week 35, safety follow-up. Doses of 300 ug of mutant IDH1 20-mer peptide were given with topical imiquimod. Libraries were prepared by immunoSEQ multiplex PCR; TCRdb keeps only in-frame clonotypes and omits some of them. The sample consists of some 58,000 clones, more than 80% of them appearing once. These receptors' antigens are unknown. Sample: PBMCs, taken from a glioma patient whose treatment included an IDH1 peptide vaccine. These receptors were taken from a man aged 35-49 years with glioma.

This chain links TRBV29-1 with TRBJ2-3, with 12 positions matching TRBD2. V shed 7 bases, J shed 0 bases, and the junction held 5 bases outside the gene matches. Per germline, CDR1 SQVTM and CDR2 ANQGSEA. This CDR3 is 15 amino acids long. The CDR3 reads CSARLAGVSTDTQYF. As DNA, the CDR3 is TGCAGCGCCCGACTAGCGGGGGTTAGCACAGATACGCAGTATTTT.

This sequence joins TRBV2 and TRBJ2-1, with 11 nucleotides matching TRBD2. The CDR3 is 16 amino acids. The V segment lost 3 bases and the J segment 7 bases; nucleotides outside the gene matches: 8. The germline V gene encodes CDR1 SNHLY and CDR2 FYNNEI. The CDR3 loop reads CASSDILAGEMNEQFF. CDR3 bases: TGTGCCAGCAGTGATATACTAGCGGGGGAAATGAATGAGCAGTTCTTC.

V gene TRBV28 combines with J gene TRBJ1-5; 9 positions agree with TRBD1. V gave up 6 bases and J gave up 1 base; unmatched junction bases: 7. The CDR3 has 16 amino acids. Germline CDR1 reads MDHEN; CDR2 reads SYDVKM. The CDR3 region has the DNA TGTGCCAGCAGAAAACCGGGACAGGGCAGCAATCAGCCCCAGCATTTT. Its translation is CASRKPGQGSNQPQHF.

This chain joins TRBV7-2 and TRBJ2-1; 9 bases line up with TRBD1. There are 13 residues in the CDR3. V was clipped by 5 bases and J by 6 bases; unmatched bases: 2. Germline loops: CDR1 SGHTA, CDR2 FQGNSA. The CDR3 region has the DNA TGTGCCAGCAGCCTACAGGGGGCCAATGAGCAGTTCTTC. This codes for CASSLQGANEQFF. Full variable domain (missing parts from reference TRBV7-2 and TRBJ2-1): GAGVSQSPSNKVTEKGKDVELRCDPISGHTALYWYRQSLGQGLEFLIYFQGNSAPDKSGLPSDRFSAERTGGSVSTLTIQRTQQEDSAVYLCASSLQGANEQFFGPGTRLTVL.

The chain combines TRBV9 with TRBJ2-2; D is possibly TRBD1 (6 bases). V was cut by 3 bases and J by 3 bases, with 9 bases left in between. CDR3 length equals 14 residues. Germline loops: CDR1 SGDLS, CDR2 YYNGEE. The chain's CDR3 is CASSEGQHTGELFF. The CDR3 DNA sequence: TGTGCCAGCAGCGAGGGACAACACACCGGGGAGCTGTTTTTT.

V is TRBV5-6 and J is TRBJ2-1; 8 bases line up with TRBD1. This CDR3 has 15 amino acids. CDR1 is SGHDT, CDR2 YYEEEE, per germline. V shed 4 bases, J shed 12 bases, and the junction held 15 bases outside the gene matches. DNA for the CDR3: TGTGCCAGCAGCCCAGCCGGGACAGGACCATTAGGGCAGTTCTTC. It specifies CASSPAGTGPLGQFF.

The rearrangement uses TRBV6-1 and TRBJ2-3; D is tentatively TRBD1 or TRBD2 (5 bases each). CDR3 size: 15 residues. Trimming cost V 4 bases and J 3 bases, with 14 bases left between them. Germline V gives CDR1 MNHNS, CDR2 SASEGT. The CDR3 DNA follows: TGTGCCAGCAGTGCCAGGGCAGGGAGTACAGATACGCAGTATTTT. Translated: CASSARAGSTDTQYF.

There are a few counts of this clone. The CDR3 is CASNRDLGDTQYF. CDR3 DNA sequence: TGTGCCAGCAACCGCGACCTGGGAGATACGCAGTATTTT. J is TRBJ2-3 and V is TRBV9; D gene unclear. This CDR3 is built from 13 residues. Germline-derived CDR1 and CDR2 are SGDLS and YYNGEE. V was cut by 6 bases and J by 5 bases, with 13 bases left in between.

The chain couples TRBV7-3 to TRBJ2-3, with 10 nucleotides matching TRBD2. Germline V lookup: CDR1 SGHTA, CDR2 FQGTGA. The length of the CDR3 is 15 residues. The V and J ends lost 5 bases and 6 bases, in that order; junction bases with no gene match: 8. The CDR3 is CASSPLAGVLDTQYF. The CDR3 DNA reads as TGTGCCAGCAGCCCTCTAGCGGGAGTCCTTGATACGCAGTATTTT.

A word on this clone: Within the sample, other DNA sequences also encode this same CDR3. This chain connects TRBV9 to TRBJ1-1; D ambiguous. Germline CDR1 and CDR2: SGDLS and YYNGEE. The CDR3 runs to 14 residues. The V end was cut by 0 bases, the J end by 2 bases, with 8 bases between. CDR3 region: CASSVDGGNTEAFF. The CDR3 region has the DNA TGTGCCAGCAGCGTAGATGGCGGAAACACTGAAGCTTTCTTT.

The genes are TRBV11-2 and TRBJ2-3, with a weak D call TRBD1 (5 bases). Germline V gene lookup returns CDR1 SGHAT and CDR2 FQNNGV. The CDR3 contains 15 residues. Trimming left V 5 bases short and J 3 bases short, with 15 bases between. For the CDR3, the DNA is TGTGCCAGCAGCCTTGGCAGGGCGAAAACAGATACGCAGTATTTT. Translated, it gives CASSLGRAKTDTQYF.

This CDR3 reads CASSQAASGGPYNEQFF. For the CDR3, the DNA is TGCGCCAGCAGCCAAGCAGCGTCCGGGGGACCCTACAATGAGCAGTTCTTC. This chain uses TRBV4-3 with TRBJ2-1; D possibly corresponds to TRBD2 (6 bases). The CDR3 length is 17 residues. Germline lookup yields CDR1 LGHNA and CDR2 YSLEER. V was pared by 1 base and J by 2 bases, with 15 bases between.

The V and J genes are TRBV7-2 and TRBJ1-6; D possibly corresponds to TRBD1 (5 bases). Germline CDR1 is SGHTA and CDR2 is FQGNSA. V gave up 1 base and J gave up 9 bases, with 13 bases separating them. The CDR3 is 15 amino acids. CDR3 coding DNA: TGTGCCAGCAGCTTAGTCCCCCTCGGGGGTTCACCCCTCCACTTT. It encodes CASSLVPLGGSPLHF.

CDR3: CASSLGEGGYTF. The DNA of the CDR3 is TGTGCCAGCAGCTTGGGTGAAGGTGGCTACACCTTC. V and J are TRBV5-6 and TRBJ1-2; D is uncertain. V shed 0 bases and J shed 7 bases, with 7 bases lying between them. Germline V gene lookup returns CDR1 SGHDT and CDR2 YYEEEE. This CDR3 contains 12 residues.

This chain uses TRBV18 with TRBJ2-1; TRBD2 matches 8 bases. Germline CDR1 KGHSH, CDR2 LQKENI. The J segment lost 7 bases and the V segment lost 11 bases, leaving 13 bases of the junction unmatched. This CDR3 comprises 14 residues. CDR3 sequence: CAGSGNGLGNEQFF. The CDR3, as DNA: TGTGCCGGTAGCGGGAACGGGCTTGGAAATGAGCAGTTCTTC.

At least ten counts were recorded for this clone. The rearrangement joins TRBV4-3 to TRBJ2-1, with 8 bases lining up with TRBD1. The J segment lost 2 bases and the V segment lost 0 bases, leaving 6 bases of the junction unmatched. The CDR3 spans 17 residues. CDR1 is LGHNA, CDR2 YSLEER, per germline. CDR3 coding DNA: TGCGCCAGCAGCCAAGATATCCAGGGGGCCGCCTACAATGAGCAGTTCTTC. It translates to CASSQDIQGAAYNEQFF.

J is TRBJ2-7 and V is TRBV7-8; 9 bases agree with TRBD2. Germline CDR1 and CDR2: SGHVS and FQNEAQ. Unmatched junction bases numbered 6, after V lost 2 bases and J lost 4 bases. The CDR3 is made up of 15 amino acids. DNA of the CDR3: TGTGCCAGCAGCTTAAAGGCGGGAGGGCCGTACGAGCAGTACTTC. Protein product: CASSLKAGGPYEQYF.

The chain combines TRBV4-3 with TRBJ2-2, with 9 bases aligning to TRBD2. J was trimmed by 2 bases and V by 1 base; bases with no gene match: 2. Germline loops: CDR1 LGHNA, CDR2 YSLEER. CDR3 length: 16 amino acids. The CDR3 DNA is TGCGCCAGCAGCCAAGTTCTAGCGGGAAACACCGGGGAGCTGTTTTTT. Translating it yields CASSQVLAGNTGELFF.

The V gene is TRBV27, the J gene TRBJ1-1, with TRBD1 matching over 8 bases. Germline CDR1 reads MNHEY; CDR2 reads SMNVEV (reference sequence). The CDR3 is 13 amino acids. Unmatched junction bases numbered 5, after V lost 6 bases and J lost 5 bases. CDR3 sequence: CASSIQGVTEAFF. CDR3 nucleotide sequence: TGTGCCAGCAGCATACAGGGGGTTACTGAAGCTTTCTTT.

The rearrangement links TRBV19 to TRBJ1-1; TRBD1 might be the D (5 bases). The CDR3 runs 16 residues. Germline lookup yields CDR1 LNHDA and CDR2 SQIVND (reference sequence). With 5 bases removed from V and 5 bases from J, the gap between germline ends came to 21 bases. The CDR3 coding sequence is TGTGCCAGTAGTCTACAAAGAGGAGGGGCAGGTACTGAAGCTTTCTTT. This encodes CASSLQRGGAGTEAFF.

The chain couples TRBV18 to TRBJ2-7, with 8 bases fitting TRBD2. There are 15 residues in the CDR3. Germline CDR1 reads KGHSH; CDR2 reads LQKENI. J was trimmed by 4 bases and V by 6 bases; bases with no gene match: 11. For the CDR3, the DNA is TGTGCCAGCTCCTTCAGCGGGAGTAGGGGGTACGAGCAGTACTTC. Translated, it gives CASSFSGSRGYEQYF.

The gene calls are TRBV4-3 and TRBJ2-6; TRBD1 agrees at 9 bases. This CDR3 spans 18 amino acids. After removal of 3 bases from V and 1 base from J, the junction contained 7 bases not matched to a gene. CDR1 and CDR2 from the germline V gene are LGHNA and YSLEER. The CDR3 here is CASSHVPGQGSGANVLTF. For the CDR3, the DNA is TGCGCCAGCAGCCATGTCCCGGGACAGGGATCTGGGGCCAACGTCCTGACTTTC.

The chain recombines TRBV6-5 with TRBJ2-1, with 14 bases that match TRBD2. The CDR3 runs to 16 residues. The V gene's germline CDR1 is MNHEY and CDR2 SVGAGI. Trimming cost V 4 bases and J 7 bases; bases outside gene matches: 6. The CDR3 protein is CASSFRLAGGPNEQFF. CDR3 nucleotides: TGTGCCAGCAGTTTCCGACTAGCGGGAGGGCCTAATGAGCAGTTCTTC.

CDR3 sequence reads: CASSQAGGKEKLFF. CDR3 DNA: TGTGCCAGCAGCCAAGCAGGGGGCAAAGAAAAACTGTTTTTT. The chain uses TRBV14 and TRBJ1-4, with TRBD1 matching over 8 bases. The CDR3 has 14 amino acids. CDR1 and CDR2 (germline): SGHDN, FVKESK. V was pared by 1 base and J by 8 bases, with 3 bases of the junction left unmatched.

The gene calls are TRBV7-2 and TRBJ2-7; D possibly uses TRBD1 or TRBD2 (5 bases each). This CDR3 has 17 residues. CDR1 and CDR2 (germline): SGHTA, FQGNSA. V dropped 6 bases and J dropped 2 bases, with 23 bases sitting between them. CDR3 sequence reads: CASSSHFRDVLTYEQYF. CDR3 bases: TGTGCCAGCAGTTCTCACTTCCGGGACGTTCTAACCTACGAGCAGTACTTC.

V usage is TRBV10-1 and J usage is TRBJ2-7, with 7 positions matching TRBD1. The V gene end was trimmed by 4 bases and the J gene end by 3 bases; junction bases not matched to a gene: 3. The CDR3 loop spans 13 amino acids. Germline CDR1 WNHNN, CDR2 SYGVQD (reference sequence). This CDR3 is CASSATGLYEQYF. CDR3 DNA: TGCGCCAGCAGTGCGACAGGGCTCTACGAGCAGTACTTC.